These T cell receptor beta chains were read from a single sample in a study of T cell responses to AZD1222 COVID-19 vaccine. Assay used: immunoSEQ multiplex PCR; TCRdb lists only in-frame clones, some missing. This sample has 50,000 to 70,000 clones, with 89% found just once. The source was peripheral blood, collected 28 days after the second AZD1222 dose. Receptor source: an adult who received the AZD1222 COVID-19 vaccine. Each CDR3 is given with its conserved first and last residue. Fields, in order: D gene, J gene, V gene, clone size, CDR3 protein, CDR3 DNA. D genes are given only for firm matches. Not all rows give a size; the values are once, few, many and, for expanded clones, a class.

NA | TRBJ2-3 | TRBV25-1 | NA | CASSESPADTQYF | TGTGCCAGCAGTGAATCCCCAGCAGATACGCAGTATTTT
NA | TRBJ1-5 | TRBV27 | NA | CASSFEGLRNQPQHF | TGTGCCAGCAGTTTTGAGGGTTTGCGCAATCAGCCCCAGCATTTT
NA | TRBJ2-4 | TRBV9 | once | CASSVLGDPKNIQYF | TGTGCCAGCAGCGTCCTCGGGGATCCGAAAAACATTCAGTACTTC
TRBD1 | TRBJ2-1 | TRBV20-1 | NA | CSASMGQAYNEQFF | TGCAGTGCTAGTATGGGACAGGCCTACAATGAGCAGTTCTTC
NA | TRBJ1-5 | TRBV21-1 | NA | CASRGNQPQHF | TGTGCCAGCAGGGGAAATCAGCCCCAGCATTTT
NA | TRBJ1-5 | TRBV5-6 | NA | CASSLFWGKESNQPQHF | TGTGCCAGCAGCTTGTTTTGGGGAAAAGAAAGCAATCAGCCCCAGCATTTT
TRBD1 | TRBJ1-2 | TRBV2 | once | CASSGTGGFNYGYTF | TGTGCCAGCAGTGGGACAGGGGGCTTTAACTATGGCTACACCTTC
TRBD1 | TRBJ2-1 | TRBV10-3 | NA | CAIRESKGASYNEQFF | TGTGCCATCAGGGAGAGCAAGGGGGCGTCCTACAATGAGCAGTTCTTC
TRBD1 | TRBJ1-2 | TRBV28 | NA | CASSPGGGAEGYTF | TGTGCCAGCAGTCCGGGAGGGGGCGCGGAGGGCTACACCTTC
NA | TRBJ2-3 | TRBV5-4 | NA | CASSSREPRPNTDTQYF | TGTGCCAGCAGCTCCAGGGAGCCCCGACCAAACACAGATACGCAGTATTTT
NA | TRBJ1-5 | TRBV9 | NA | CASSVGLDQPQHF | TGTGCCAGCAGCGTAGGACTTGATCAGCCCCAGCATTTT
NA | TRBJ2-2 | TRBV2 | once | CASREDSTNTGELFF | TGTGCCAGCAGGGAGGACAGTACGAACACCGGGGAGCTGTTTTTT
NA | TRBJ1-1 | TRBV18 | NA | CASSPRTALNTEAFF | TGTGCCAGCTCACCAAGGACAGCCTTGAACACTGAAGCTTTCTTT
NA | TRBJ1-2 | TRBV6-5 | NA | CASSYSASTVGYTF | TGTGCCAGCAGTTACTCCGCCAGTACCGTTGGCTACACCTTC
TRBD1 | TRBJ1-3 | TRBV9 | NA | CASSARQGGSGNTIYF | TGTGCCAGCAGCGCCCGACAGGGAGGCTCTGGAAACACCATATATTTT
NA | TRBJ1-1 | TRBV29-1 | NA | CSVQGGSVTAEAFF | TGCAGCGTTCAAGGGGGGAGTGTGACCGCTGAAGCTTTCTTT
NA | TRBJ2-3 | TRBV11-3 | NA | CASSLGSGGTDTQYF | TGTGCCAGCAGCTTAGGGTCGGGTGGCACAGATACGCAGTATTTT
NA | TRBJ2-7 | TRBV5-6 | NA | CASSFSRVGRDEQYF | TGTGCCAGCAGCTTCTCCCGGGTTGGAAGGGACGAGCAGTACTTC
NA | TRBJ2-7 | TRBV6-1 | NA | CASSEGPSYEQYF | TGTGCCAGCAGTGAAGGCCCCTCCTACGAGCAGTACTTC
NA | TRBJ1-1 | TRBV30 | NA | CAWSVLQGYTEAFF | TGTGCCTGGAGTGTACTACAGGGTTACACTGAAGCTTTCTTT
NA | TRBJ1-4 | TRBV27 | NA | CASSLRSGFNEKLFF | TGTGCCAGCAGTTTAAGGTCCGGGTTTAATGAAAAACTGTTTTTT
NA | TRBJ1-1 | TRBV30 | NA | CAWIFTGGTEAFF | TGTGCCTGGATATTTACGGGGGGAACTGAAGCTTTCTTT
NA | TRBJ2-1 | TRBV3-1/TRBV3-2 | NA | CASSQDRRGVYNEQFF | TGTGCCAGCAGCCAAGATCGCAGGGGAGTTTACAATGAGCAGTTCTTC
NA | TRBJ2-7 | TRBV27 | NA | CASSGGKGFEQYF | TGTGCCAGCAGCGGGGGCAAGGGTTTTGAGCAGTACTTC
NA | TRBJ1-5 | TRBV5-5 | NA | CASSYGGSSNQPQHF | TGTGCCAGCAGTTATGGGGGGAGCAGCAATCAGCCCCAGCATTTT
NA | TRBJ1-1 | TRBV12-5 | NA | CASGFRLNTEAFF | TGTGCTAGTGGTTTTCGGCTGAACACTGAAGCTTTCTTT
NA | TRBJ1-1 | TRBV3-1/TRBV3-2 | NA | CASSHRRGPEAFF | TGTGCCAGCAGTCACAGACGGGGGCCTGAAGCTTTCTTT
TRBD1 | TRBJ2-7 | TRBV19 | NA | CASSIRTGATEQYF | TGTGCCAGTAGTATAAGGACAGGGGCGACCGAGCAGTACTTC
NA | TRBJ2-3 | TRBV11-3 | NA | CASSLMLGADTQYF | TGTGCCAGCAGCTTAATGCTGGGGGCAGATACGCAGTATTTT
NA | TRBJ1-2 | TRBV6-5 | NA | CASSSHNRGTYGYTF | TGTGCCAGCAGTAGCCACAACCGGGGAACCTATGGCTACACCTTC
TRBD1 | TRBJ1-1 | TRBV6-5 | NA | CASHRGGSTAEAFF | TGTGCCAGCCACAGGGGGGGGTCAACCGCTGAAGCTTTCTTT
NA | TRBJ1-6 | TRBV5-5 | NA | CASQTGSSYNSPLHF | TGTGCCAGTCAAACAGGGAGCTCCTATAATTCACCCCTCCACTTT
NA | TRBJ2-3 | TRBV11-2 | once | CASSLVRRNTDTQYF | TGTGCCAGCAGCTTAGTGAGAAGGAACACAGATACGCAGTATTTT
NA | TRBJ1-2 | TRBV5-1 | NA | CASSSEGGGYGYTF | TGCGCCAGCAGCTCCGAGGGCGGGGGCTATGGCTACACCTTC
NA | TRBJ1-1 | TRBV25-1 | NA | CASSGWNTEAFF | TGTGCCAGCAGTGGGTGGAACACTGAAGCTTTCTTT
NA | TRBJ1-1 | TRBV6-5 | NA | CASSYLGVAEAFF | TGTGCCAGCAGTTACCTCGGGGTCGCTGAAGCTTTCTTT
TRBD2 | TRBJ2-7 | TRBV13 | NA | CASSLRLAGGEEQYF | TGTGCCAGCAGTCTTAGGCTAGCGGGAGGAGAGGAGCAGTACTTC
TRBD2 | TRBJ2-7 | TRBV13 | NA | CASSSSLAGGHEQYF | TGTGCCAGCAGCTCCTCACTAGCGGGAGGGCATGAGCAGTACTTC
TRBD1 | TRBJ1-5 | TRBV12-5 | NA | CASGWISRDRGNQPQHF | TGTGCTAGTGGTTGGATCTCCCGGGACAGGGGAAATCAGCCCCAGCATTTT
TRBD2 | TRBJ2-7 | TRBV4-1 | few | CASSQEQRGSYEQYF | TGCGCCAGCAGCCAAGAGCAGCGGGGCTCCTACGAGCAGTACTTC
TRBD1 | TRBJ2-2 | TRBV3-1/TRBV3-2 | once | CASSQKTGSYTRTLTGELFF | TGTGCCAGCAGCCAAAAGACAGGGTCATACACCCGAACATTGACCGGGGAGCTGTTTTTT
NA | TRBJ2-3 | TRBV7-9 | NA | CASSTSSTDTQYF | TGTGCCAGCAGCACGTCCTCCACAGATACGCAGTATTTT
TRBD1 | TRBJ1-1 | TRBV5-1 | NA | CASSEHPGQGGDTEAFF | TGCGCCAGCAGCGAGCATCCGGGACAGGGAGGGGACACTGAAGCTTTCTTT
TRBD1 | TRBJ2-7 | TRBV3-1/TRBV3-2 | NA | CASSQRGQIRYEQYF | TGTGCCAGCAGCCAAAGGGGACAGATAAGATACGAGCAGTACTTC
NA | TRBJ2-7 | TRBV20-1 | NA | CSANDPQKSSYEQYF | TGCAGTGCTAATGACCCGCAGAAGAGCTCCTACGAGCAGTACTTC
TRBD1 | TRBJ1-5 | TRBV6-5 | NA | CASSLDRGGNQPQHF | TGTGCCAGCAGTCTCGACAGGGGGGGCAATCAGCCCCAGCATTTT
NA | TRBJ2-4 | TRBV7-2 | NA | CASSPTAGRSDRIQYF | TGTGCCAGCAGTCCCACTGCCGGGAGGTCGGACAGAATTCAGTACTTC
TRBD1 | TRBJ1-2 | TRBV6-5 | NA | CATRDRAGDYGYTF | TGTGCCACTCGGGACAGGGCCGGAGACTATGGCTACACCTTC
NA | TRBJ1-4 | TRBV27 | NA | CASRTQGKDEKLFF | TGTGCCAGCAGGACCCAGGGGAAGGATGAAAAACTGTTTTTT
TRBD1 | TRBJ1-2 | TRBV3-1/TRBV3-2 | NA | CASSPTRGQGSYGYTF | TGTGCCAGCAGCCCGACCCGCGGACAGGGGTCCTATGGCTACACCTTC
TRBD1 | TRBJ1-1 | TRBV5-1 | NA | CASRSTGEWHTEAFF | TGCGCCAGCAGATCCACAGGGGAGTGGCACACTGAAGCTTTCTTT
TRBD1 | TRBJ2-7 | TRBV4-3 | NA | CASSQETGGPYEQYF | TGCGCCAGCAGCCAAGAGACAGGGGGCCCCTACGAGCAGTACTTC
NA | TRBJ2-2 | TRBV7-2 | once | CASSTQVQNTGELFF | TGTGCCAGCAGCACACAGGTACAGAACACCGGGGAGCTGTTTTTT
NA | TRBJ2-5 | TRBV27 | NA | CASSKGRETQYF | TGTGCCAGCAGCAAGGGGCGAGAGACCCAGTACTTC
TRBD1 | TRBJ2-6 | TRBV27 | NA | CASRGQGRSGANVLTF | TGTGCCAGCAGGGGACAGGGGAGGTCTGGGGCCAACGTCCTGACTTTC
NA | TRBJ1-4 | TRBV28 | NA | CASSSLTGGAGWGEKLFF | TGTGCCAGCAGTTCCCTCACCGGGGGGGCAGGTTGGGGTGAAAAACTGTTTTTT
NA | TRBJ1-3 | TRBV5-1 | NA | CASKRGEGGNTIYF | TGCGCCAGCAAGCGGGGGGAAGGAGGAAACACCATATATTTT
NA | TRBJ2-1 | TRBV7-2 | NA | CASSSTMAFSNEQFF | TGTGCCAGCAGCTCCACGATGGCATTTTCAAATGAGCAGTTCTTC